This is a list of T cell receptor beta chains from one sample in a study of cytomegalovirus exposure and HLA in healthy donors. Produced via immunoSEQ multiplex PCR; TCRdb's table is partial and in-frame only. The table records around 130,000 clones, 81% of them present only once. Material for sequencing was PBMCs. These receptors came from a young man in good health and CMV-seronegative. Each CDR3 is given with its conserved first and last residue. A D gene is named only where the DNA matches it firmly. Expanded clones are given a class, and other clones once, few, many or no size at all.

D gene: .
V gene: TRBV7-9
J gene: TRBJ1-1
clone size: .
CDR3 DNA: TGTGCCAGCAGCTTCTTGAACACTGAAGCTTTCTTT
CDR3 protein: CASSFLNTEAFF

D gene: TRBD1
V gene: TRBV7-8
J gene: TRBJ2-7
clone size: .
CDR3 DNA: TGTGCCAGCAGCCTTAAGACAGGGTACGAGCAGTACTTC
CDR3 protein: CASSLKTGYEQYF

D gene: .
V gene: TRBV4-3
J gene: TRBJ1-1
clone size: .
CDR3 DNA: TGCGCCAGCAGCCCCAAAACAGGGAACACTGAAGCTTTCTTT
CDR3 protein: CASSPKTGNTEAFF

D gene: .
V gene: TRBV30
J gene: TRBJ1-2
clone size: .
CDR3 DNA: TGTGCCTGGTATAACGGGGGTCTGGGTGGCTACACCTTC
CDR3 protein: CAWYNGGLGGYTF

D gene: .
V gene: TRBV6-6
J gene: TRBJ1-2
clone size: .
CDR3 DNA: TGTGCCAGCAGTCCCCCAGGAGGCTACACCTTC
CDR3 protein: CASSPPGGYTF

D gene: .
V gene: TRBV6-5
J gene: TRBJ1-5
clone size: .
CDR3 DNA: TGTGCCAGCAGCTCCGAGGAGTATCTGCCCCAGCATTTT
CDR3 protein: CASSSEEYLPQHF

D gene: TRBD2
V gene: TRBV6-4
J gene: TRBJ2-3
clone size: .
CDR3 DNA: TGTGCCAGCAGTGTTCTAGCGGGGGATAGCACAGATACGCAGTATTTT
CDR3 protein: CASSVLAGDSTDTQYF

D gene: .
V gene: TRBV6-6
J gene: TRBJ2-2
clone size: .
CDR3 DNA: TGTGCCAGCAGTTACGGAACGGGGTTCGGGGAGCTGTTTTTT
CDR3 protein: CASSYGTGFGELFF

D gene: .
V gene: TRBV30
J gene: TRBJ1-5
clone size: .
CDR3 DNA: TGTGCCTGGAGCCAGTTCTTCGACAGCGCAACTAATCAGCCCCAGCATTTT
CDR3 protein: CAWSQFFDSATNQPQHF

D gene: TRBD1
V gene: TRBV6-1
J gene: TRBJ2-1
clone size: once
CDR3 DNA: TGTGCCAGCCGAATAGGACAGGGGGTGTGGAATGAGCAGTTCTTC
CDR3 protein: CASRIGQGVWNEQFF

D gene: TRBD1
V gene: TRBV5-1
J gene: TRBJ2-1
clone size: .
CDR3 DNA: TGCGCCAGCAGCTTCAACACCGGGACAGGGGACCTCGCCTCCTACAATGAGCAGTTCTTC
CDR3 protein: CASSFNTGTGDLASYNEQFF

D gene: TRBD1
V gene: TRBV19
J gene: TRBJ2-7
clone size: .
CDR3 DNA: TGTGCCAGTAGTATCATCCTACCGTCCCGGGGACAGAACTACGAGCAGTACTTC
CDR3 protein: CASSIILPSRGQNYEQYF

D gene: .
V gene: TRBV30
J gene: TRBJ2-7
clone size: .
CDR3 DNA: TGTGCCTGGAGTGGAGGGCGGGGAGAGCAGTACTTC
CDR3 protein: CAWSGGRGEQYF

D gene: TRBD1
V gene: TRBV9
J gene: TRBJ1-2
clone size: .
CDR3 DNA: TGTGCCAGCAGCCGGGACAGGGTGAACATTGGCTATGGCTACACCTTC
CDR3 protein: CASSRDRVNIGYGYTF

D gene: TRBD2
V gene: TRBV10-1
J gene: TRBJ2-7
clone size: .
CDR3 DNA: TGCGCCAGCAGTGAGGGGCTAGCGGGTCTGGAGCAGTACTTC
CDR3 protein: CASSEGLAGLEQYF

D gene: .
V gene: TRBV4-2
J gene: TRBJ1-1
clone size: .
CDR3 DNA: TGTGCCAGCAGCCAGGAGGATTTGGCTGAAGCTTTCTTT
CDR3 protein: CASSQEDLAEAFF

D gene: .
V gene: TRBV19
J gene: TRBJ1-4
clone size: once
CDR3 DNA: TGTGCCAGTAGAGGGACGGGGACAATTAATGAAAAACTGTTTTTT
CDR3 protein: CASRGTGTINEKLFF

D gene: .
V gene: TRBV28
J gene: TRBJ2-2
clone size: .
CDR3 DNA: TGTGCCAGCAGTTTACCGACCGGGGAGCTGTTTTTT
CDR3 protein: CASSLPTGELFF